Below, 26 T cell receptor beta chains from the same sample are listed, as sequenced in a study of cytomegalovirus exposure and HLA in healthy donors. PCR primers comprised 60 Vbeta and 13 Jbeta primers. Assay: immunoSEQ multiplex PCR; the TCRdb copy retains only in-frame clones and omits some. The sample holds 150,000 to 200,000 clones, 65% to 80% seen once. Sequenced material: PBMCs. These receptor sequences come from a man aged 18 to 35 in good health and CMV-seropositive.

This clone was found a few times. The rearrangement uses TRBV6-5 and TRBJ1-1; 7 nucleotides align to TRBD1. The V gene's germline CDR1 is MNHEY and CDR2 SVGAGI. The length of the CDR3 is 14 residues. V lost 2 bases to trimming and J lost 2 bases; unmatched junction nucleotides: 2. The CDR3 reads CASSYAGGNTEAFF. CDR3 in DNA: TGTGCCAGCAGTTACGCAGGGGGAAACACTGAAGCTTTCTTT.

This clone was found once. The V gene is TRBV20-1, the J gene TRBJ1-2, with D uncertain. V lost 5 bases to trimming and J lost 12 bases, with 10 bases between them. This CDR3 has 9 residues. Germline V gene data show CDR1 as DFQATT and CDR2 as SNEGSKA (reference sequence). CDR3 coding DNA: TGCAGTGCTCAGCAGGTTAACACCTTC. It is translated as CSAQQVNTF.

This clone was seen a single time. The chain combines TRBV7-2 with TRBJ1-5; D unresolved. V was trimmed by 1 base and J by 3 bases, leaving 13 bases between them. The germline CDR1 and CDR2 sequences are SGHTA and FQGNSA. The CDR3 sequence is 16 residues long. CDR3 DNA: TGTGCCAGCAGCTTAGAAGAAGGGAGCTCCAATCAGCCCCAGCATTTT. Translating it yields CASSLEEGSSNQPQHF. The variable domain in full, completed from reference TRBV7-2 and TRBJ1-5, reads GAGVSQSPSNKVTEKGKDVELRCDPISGHTALYWYRQSLGQGLEFLIYFQGNSAPDKSGLPSDRFSAERTGGSVSTLTIQRTQQEDSAVYLCASSLEEGSSNQPQHFGDGTRLSIL.

The rearrangement joins TRBV6-5 to TRBJ1-5, with 7 bases that match TRBD1. The CDR3 is 12 residues long. Germline trimming cut 10 bases from V and 6 bases from J; bases unmatched to any gene: 6. The germline gives CDR1 MNHEY, CDR2 SVGAGI. The CDR3 protein is CATRQGSQPQHF. The DNA for the CDR3 is TGTGCCACCAGACAGGGTAGTCAGCCCCAGCATTTT.

The chain links TRBV9 to TRBJ2-3; D may be TRBD2 (6 bases). The CDR3 consists of 14 residues. Deletions cut 4 bases from V and 0 bases from J, with 9 bases between. The germline V gene has CDR1 SGDLS and CDR2 YYNGEE. The CDR3 region has the DNA TGTGCCAGCAGCAATAGCGGAAGCACAGATACGCAGTATTTT. This encodes CASSNSGSTDTQYF.

This chain links TRBV7-9 with TRBJ1-1, with D unclear. Germline CDR1 SEHNR, CDR2 FQNEAQ (reference sequence). The CDR3 length is 14 residues. Trimming took off 7 bases at V and 3 bases at J, with 15 bases between the two ends. In nucleotides, the CDR3 is TGTGCCAGCACCCTAAGAGGCGGCGACACTGAAGCTTTCTTT. Encoded protein: CASTLRGGDTEAFF.

This clone was observed a handful of times. CDR3 coding DNA: TGTGCCAGCCGTGCGGGAGTCACGGAGACCCAGTACTTC. It is translated as CASRAGVTETQYF. The chain combines TRBV11-3 with TRBJ2-5; 7 bases are a match to TRBD2. After removal of 8 bases from V and 5 bases from J, the junction contained 8 bases not matched to a gene. The germline CDR1 and CDR2 sequences are SGHNT and YENEEA. This CDR3 has 13 amino acids.

CDR3 sequence reads: CASSRTQGRVGDTQYF. The CDR3 DNA follows: TGTGCCAGCAGCCGTACACAGGGGCGAGTAGGAGATACGCAGTATTTT. The chain joins TRBV4-2 to TRBJ2-3; 7 nucleotides agree with TRBD1. V was clipped by 4 bases and J by 5 bases; unmatched bases: 12. Per germline, CDR1 LGHNA and CDR2 YNFKEQ. The CDR3 covers 16 residues.

V is TRBV29-1 and J is TRBJ1-5; D may be TRBD1 (5 bases). The CDR3 runs to 11 residues. V lost 6 bases to trimming and J lost 9 bases, with 12 bases between them. The germline gives CDR1 SQVTM, CDR2 ANQGSEA. The CDR3 spells CSVGGSGPQHF. Written as DNA, the CDR3 is TGCAGCGTGGGGGGGAGCGGGCCCCAGCATTTT. The full variable domain, rest sourced from reference TRBV29-1 and TRBJ1-5, is SAVISQKPSRDICQRGTSLTIQCQVDSQVTMMFWYRQQPGQSLTLIATANQGSEATYESGFVIDKFPISRPNLTFSTLTVSNMSPEDSSIYLCSVGGSGPQHFGDGTRLSIL.

This clone was seen a handful of times. The V and J genes are TRBV7-9 and TRBJ2-1, with 10 bases aligning to TRBD1. Germline V CDR1 and CDR2: SEHNR, FQNEAQ (reference sequence). The CDR3 loop spans 18 amino acids. Germline trimming cut 8 bases from V and 5 bases from J; bases unmatched to any gene: 18. The CDR3 DNA is TGTGCCAGCCGACCACGGTGGGACAGGGGACTCTTTGACAATGAGCAGTTCTTC. The encoded protein is CASRPRWDRGLFDNEQFF.

This rearrangement joins TRBV27 to TRBJ2-1, with D tentatively TRBD1 (5 bases). Germline CDR1 is MNHEY and CDR2 is SMNVEV (reference sequence). Trimming took 7 bases from V and 6 from J, leaving 25 bases between them. The CDR3 runs to 17 residues. As DNA, the CDR3 is TGTGCCAGCACTCGGGCCAGGGAAAACCCAGAATCCAATGAGCAGTTCTTC. This translates into CASTRARENPESNEQFF.

The chain has TRBV13 and TRBJ2-1, with 8 bases that match TRBD2. With V trimmed by 5 bases and J by 2 bases, 11 bases remained unmatched. From germline, CDR1 is PRHDT and CDR2 FYEKMQ (reference sequence). The CDR3 covers 17 residues. CDR3 nucleotide sequence: TGTGCCAGCAGCACGAGGACTAGCCCGGCCACCTACAATGAGCAGTTCTTC. This translates into CASSTRTSPATYNEQFF.

This clone was observed once. The gene calls are TRBV5-1 and TRBJ2-1; D is unresolved. Germline V CDR1 and CDR2: SGHRS, YFSETQ. Trimming left V 0 bases short and J 6 bases short, with 10 bases between. The CDR3 is 14 residues long. As DNA, the CDR3 is TGCGCCAGCAGCTTGGCCGAGGTGGGCAATGAGCAGTTCTTC. This sequence encodes CASSLAEVGNEQFF.

This chain links TRBV9 with TRBJ1-1; 8 bases agree with TRBD1. There are 15 residues in the CDR3. Per the germline V gene, CDR1 is SGDLS and CDR2 is YYNGEE. Trimming cost V 4 bases and J 2 bases; bases outside gene matches: 7. The DNA for the CDR3 is TGTGCCAGCAGCCCAAGACAGGGGCGAAACACTGAAGCTTTCTTT. Residues: CASSPRQGRNTEAFF.

The chain recombines TRBV7-9 with TRBJ1-1; D is perhaps TRBD1 (6 bases). CDR1 and CDR2 (germline): SEHNR, FQNEAQ (reference sequence). The CDR3 contains 15 residues. Trimming took off 5 bases at V and 0 bases at J, with 13 bases between the two ends. CDR3: CASSPPDSLNTEAFF. CDR3 nucleotide sequence: TGTGCCAGCAGCCCGCCGGACAGTTTGAACACTGAAGCTTTCTTT.

This CDR3 reads CASSPTLAGDPRSRSYNEQFF. The CDR3 DNA is TGTGCCAGTAGTCCTACCCTAGCGGGGGACCCAAGGAGTCGGTCCTACAATGAGCAGTTCTTC. V usage is TRBV19 and J usage is TRBJ2-1; 10 nucleotides align to TRBD2. V lost 5 bases, J lost 1 base, and 20 bases stayed unmatched. The CDR3 totals 21 residues. The germline CDR1 and CDR2 sequences are LNHDA and SQIVND (reference sequence).

The chain joins TRBV6-1 to TRBJ1-6; TRBD1 matches at 7 bases. CDR1 and CDR2 from the germline V gene are MNHNS and SASEGT. After removal of 4 bases from V and 5 bases from J, the junction contained 11 bases not matched to a gene. The CDR3 runs 17 residues. The CDR3 DNA is TGTGCCAGCAGTGCCAGACCAGGGACAGTGAATAATTCACCCCTCCACTTT. Amino acid sequence: CASSARPGTVNNSPLHF.

This chain joins TRBV5-4 and TRBJ2-1; D may be TRBD2 (6 bases). V was clipped by 6 bases and J by 3 bases, with 10 bases between them. This CDR3 region has 13 residues. CDR1 is SGHNT and CDR2 is YYREEE in the germline V gene (reference sequence). Here the CDR3 reads CASTWGGYNEQFF. DNA for the CDR3: TGTGCCAGCACTTGGGGAGGCTACAATGAGCAGTTCTTC.

The chain recombines TRBV29-1 with TRBJ2-3; D is undetermined. In germline, CDR1 is SQVTM, CDR2 ANQGSEA. V was pared by 6 bases and J by 1 base, with 17 bases between. This CDR3 is built from 15 residues. CDR3 DNA sequence: TGCAGCGTAAACTCGGGTGTAAGCCGCACAGATACGCAGTATTTT. The encoded protein is CSVNSGVSRTDTQYF.

V usage is TRBV28 and J usage is TRBJ2-5; D is possibly TRBD1 (7 bases). V was cut by 5 bases and J by 1 base, with 17 bases left in between. Per the germline V gene, CDR1 is MDHEN and CDR2 is SYDVKM. This CDR3 spans 16 amino acids. In nucleotides, the CDR3 is TGTGCCAGCAGTCTCCAGGGGGGCAGGACCCAAGAGACCCAGTACTTC. Its translation is CASSLQGGRTQETQYF.

This chain connects TRBV6-1 to TRBJ2-3, with 14 bases aligning to TRBD2. The CDR3 covers 16 residues. Trimming took 3 bases from V and 1 from J; bases not matched to a gene: 0. From germline, CDR1 is MNHNS and CDR2 SASEGT. CDR3 sequence: CASSEGLAGGTDTQYF. In DNA form, the CDR3 reads TGTGCCAGCAGTGAGGGACTAGCGGGGGGCACAGATACGCAGTATTTT.

This rearrangement joins TRBV2 to TRBJ2-2; 7 bases align to TRBD1. Germline assignment: CDR1 SNHLY and CDR2 FYNNEI. CDR3 size: 14 residues. The ends lost 10 bases at V and 4 bases at J; junction bases unmatched: 9. CDR3 sequence: CATPGTASTGELFF. The CDR3 DNA follows: TGTGCCACCCCCGGGACAGCGAGCACCGGGGAGCTGTTTTTT.

The chain links TRBV6-5 to TRBJ2-7; TRBD1 agrees at 9 bases. CDR1 is MNHEY and CDR2 is SVGAGI in the germline V gene. The ends lost 6 bases at V and 2 bases at J; junction bases unmatched: 5. The CDR3 contains 14 residues. CDR3 residues: CASRKGQGTYEQYV. CDR3 in DNA: TGTGCCAGCAGGAAAGGACAGGGGACCTACGAGCAGTACGTC.

V and J are TRBV6-1 and TRBJ2-7, with D perhaps TRBD1 (5 bases). Germline assignment: CDR1 MNHNS and CDR2 SASEGT. The V gene lost 0 bases and the J gene lost 1 base, with 10 bases spanning the gap. The CDR3 runs to 15 residues. The CDR3: CASSEAVGASYEQYV. The CDR3 nucleotides are TGTGCCAGCAGTGAAGCCGTTGGGGCTTCCTACGAGCAGTACGTC.

The chain employs TRBV10-3 and TRBJ2-2; D might be TRBD2 (5 bases). The germline V gene has CDR1 ENHRY and CDR2 SYGVKD. This CDR3 has 15 residues. The V end lost 5 bases, the J end lost 2 bases, and 12 bases lay between the germline ends. The DNA of the CDR3 is TGTGCCATCAGTTACGAGACTACTAACACCGGGGAGCTGTTTTTT. Protein sequence: CAISYETTNTGELFF.

This chain links TRBV15 with TRBJ2-1; no firm D call. V shed 3 bases and J shed 12 bases, with 18 bases lying between them. CDR1 LNHNV and CDR2 YYDKDF come from the germline V gene (reference sequence). This CDR3 has 14 residues. In DNA form, the CDR3 reads TGTGCCACCAGCAGGCCCCTTACGTATAGTGGGCAGTTCTTC. Protein product: CATSRPLTYSGQFF. The entire variable domain, with the rest obtained from reference TRBV15 and TRBJ2-1, is as follows: DAMVIQNPRYQVTQFGKPVTLSCSQTLNHNVMYWYQQKSSQAPKLLFHYYDKDFNNEADTPDNFQSRRPNTSFCFLDIRSPGLGDTAMYLCATSRPLTYSGQFFGPGTRLTVL.